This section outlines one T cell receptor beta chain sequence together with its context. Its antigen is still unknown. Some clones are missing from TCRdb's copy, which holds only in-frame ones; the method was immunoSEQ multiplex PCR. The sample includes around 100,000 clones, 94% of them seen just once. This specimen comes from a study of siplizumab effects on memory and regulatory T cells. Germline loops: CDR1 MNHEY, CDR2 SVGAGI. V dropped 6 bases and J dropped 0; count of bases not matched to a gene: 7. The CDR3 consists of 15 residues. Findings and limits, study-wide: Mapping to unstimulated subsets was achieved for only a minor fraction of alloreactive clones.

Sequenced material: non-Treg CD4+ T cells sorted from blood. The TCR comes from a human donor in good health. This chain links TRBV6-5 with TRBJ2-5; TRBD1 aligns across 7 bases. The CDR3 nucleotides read TGTGCCAGCAGAGGACAGGCCTTGTACCAAGAGACCCAGTACTTC. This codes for CASRGQALYQETQYF.